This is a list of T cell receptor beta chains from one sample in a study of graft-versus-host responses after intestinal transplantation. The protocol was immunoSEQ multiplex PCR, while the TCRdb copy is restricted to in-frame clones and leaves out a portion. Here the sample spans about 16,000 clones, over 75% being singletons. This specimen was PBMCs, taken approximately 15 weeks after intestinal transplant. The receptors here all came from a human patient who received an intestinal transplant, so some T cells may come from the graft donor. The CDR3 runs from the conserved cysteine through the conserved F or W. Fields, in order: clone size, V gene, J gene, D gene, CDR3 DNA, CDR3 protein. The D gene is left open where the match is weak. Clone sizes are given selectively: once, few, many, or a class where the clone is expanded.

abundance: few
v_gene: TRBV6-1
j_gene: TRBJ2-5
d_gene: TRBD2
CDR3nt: TGTGCCAGCAGGGCGGGACTAGCGGGAGAGACCCAGTACTTC
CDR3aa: CASRAGLAGETQYF

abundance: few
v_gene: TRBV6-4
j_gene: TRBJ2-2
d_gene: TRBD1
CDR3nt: TGTGCCAGCAGATTTGACCCAGGGGGCACCGGGGAGCTGTTTTTT
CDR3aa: CASRFDPGGTGELFF

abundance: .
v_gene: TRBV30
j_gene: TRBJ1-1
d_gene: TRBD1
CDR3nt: TGTGCCTGGAGTAGGACAGGAGACACTGAAGCTTTCTTT
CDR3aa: CAWSRTGDTEAFF

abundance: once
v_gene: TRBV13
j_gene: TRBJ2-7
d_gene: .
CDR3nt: TGTGCCAGCAGCTCAGCCGGGACCTACGAGCAGTACTTC
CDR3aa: CASSSAGTYEQYF

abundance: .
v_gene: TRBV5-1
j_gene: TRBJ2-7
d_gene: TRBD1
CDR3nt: TGCGCCAGCAGCTCCGGGACAGATACTTACGAGCAGTACTTC
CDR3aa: CASSSGTDTYEQYF

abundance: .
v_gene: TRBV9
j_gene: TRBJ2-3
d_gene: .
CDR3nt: TGTGCCAGCAGCGTTTTCGGTAGCACAGATACGCAGTATTTT
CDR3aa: CASSVFGSTDTQYF

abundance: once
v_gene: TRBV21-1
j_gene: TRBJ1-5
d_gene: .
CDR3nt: TGTGCCAGCAGCAACCGGGACAGGGACAATCAGCCCCAGCATTTT
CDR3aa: CASSNRDRDNQPQHF

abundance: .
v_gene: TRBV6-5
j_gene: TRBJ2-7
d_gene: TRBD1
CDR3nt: TGTGCCAGCAGTTTTCGACAGGGGGCTTACGAGCAGTACTTC
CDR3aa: CASSFRQGAYEQYF

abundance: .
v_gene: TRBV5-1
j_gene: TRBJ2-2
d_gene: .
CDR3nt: TGCGCCAGCAGCTTGGCGGGCGAAGGGGGCACCGGGGAGCTGTTTTTT
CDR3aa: CASSLAGEGGTGELFF

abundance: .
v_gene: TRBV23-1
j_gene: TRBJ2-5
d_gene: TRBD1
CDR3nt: TGCGCCAGCAGTCAAGCCGAGGACAGGCCTGAAGAGACCCAGTACTTC
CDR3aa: CASSQAEDRPEETQYF

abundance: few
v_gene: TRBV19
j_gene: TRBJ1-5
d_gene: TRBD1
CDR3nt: TGTGCCAGTAGTCCCGGGACAGGCAGTCAGCCCCAGCATTTT
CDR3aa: CASSPGTGSQPQHF

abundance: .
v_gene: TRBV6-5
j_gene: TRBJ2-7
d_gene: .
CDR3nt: TGTGCCAGCAGTTACGGGGACGACTCTTACGAGCAGTACTTC
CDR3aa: CASSYGDDSYEQYF

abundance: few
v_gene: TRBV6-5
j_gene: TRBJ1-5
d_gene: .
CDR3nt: TGTGCCAGCAGTGAATATGCATCTCAGCCCCAGCATTTT
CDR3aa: CASSEYASQPQHF

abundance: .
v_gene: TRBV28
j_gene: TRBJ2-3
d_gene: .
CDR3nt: TGTGCCAGCAGTTTGGGGGACAGCACAGATACGCAGTATTTT
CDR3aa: CASSLGDSTDTQYF

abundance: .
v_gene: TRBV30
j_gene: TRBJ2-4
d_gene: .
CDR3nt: TGTGCCTGGAGTATCGGCGTAGCCAAAAACATTCAGTACTTC
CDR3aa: CAWSIGVAKNIQYF

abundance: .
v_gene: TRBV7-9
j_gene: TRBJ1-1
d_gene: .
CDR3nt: TGTGCCAGCAGCTTTGGGCCGCAGACAGAAGCTTTCTTT
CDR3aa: CASSFGPQTEAFF

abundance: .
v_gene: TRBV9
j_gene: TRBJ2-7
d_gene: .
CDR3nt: TGTGCCAGCAGCGTAGGTGGGGGCCGGGACTATTACGAGCAGTACTTC
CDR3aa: CASSVGGGRDYYEQYF

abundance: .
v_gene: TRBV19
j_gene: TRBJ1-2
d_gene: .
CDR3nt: TGTGCCAGTAGTCTCCGACAGCTATATGGCTACACCTTC
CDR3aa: CASSLRQLYGYTF

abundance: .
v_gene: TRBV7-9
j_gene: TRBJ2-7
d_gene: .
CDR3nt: TGTGCCAGCAGCTTAGCCCGTTTCGACGAGCAGTACTTC
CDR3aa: CASSLARFDEQYF

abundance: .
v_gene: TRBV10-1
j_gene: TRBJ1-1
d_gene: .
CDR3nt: TGCGCCAGCAGTGAGTCTAGGGGGAACACTGAAGCTTTCTTT
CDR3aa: CASSESRGNTEAFF

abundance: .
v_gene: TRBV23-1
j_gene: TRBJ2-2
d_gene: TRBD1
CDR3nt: TGCGCCAGCAGTCAGGGACAGGGGATGCCCGGGGAGCTGTTTTTT
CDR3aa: CASSQGQGMPGELFF

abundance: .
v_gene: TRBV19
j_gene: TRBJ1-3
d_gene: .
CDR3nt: TGTGCCAGTAGTATAACTACTGGAAACACCATATATTTT
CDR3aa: CASSITTGNTIYF

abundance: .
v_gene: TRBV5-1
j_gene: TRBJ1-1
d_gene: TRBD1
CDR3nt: TGCGCCTGGACAGGGGCCCCTGAAGCTTTCTTT
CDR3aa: CAWTGAPEAFF

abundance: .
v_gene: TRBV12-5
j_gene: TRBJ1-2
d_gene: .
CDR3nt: TGTGCTAGTGGTTCCCCGGATAATGGCTACACCTTC
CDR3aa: CASGSPDNGYTF

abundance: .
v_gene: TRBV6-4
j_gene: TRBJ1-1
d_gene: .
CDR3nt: TGTGCCAGCAGTGACTCGCCGGACGGGAACACTGAAGCTTTCTTT
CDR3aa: CASSDSPDGNTEAFF

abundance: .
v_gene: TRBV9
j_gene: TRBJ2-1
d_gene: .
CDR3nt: TGTGCCAGCAGCCCCGGAGGAGGGGTCAATGAGCAGTTCTTC
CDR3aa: CASSPGGGVNEQFF

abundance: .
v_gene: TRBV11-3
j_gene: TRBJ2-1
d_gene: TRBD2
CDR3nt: TGTGCCAGCAGGTTTCCAACTAGCGGGAAATCGAATGAGCAGTTCTTC
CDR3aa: CASRFPTSGKSNEQFF

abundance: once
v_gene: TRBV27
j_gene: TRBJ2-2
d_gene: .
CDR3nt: TGTGCCAGCAGTTTCAACGCGAACACCGGGGAGCTGTTTTTT
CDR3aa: CASSFNANTGELFF

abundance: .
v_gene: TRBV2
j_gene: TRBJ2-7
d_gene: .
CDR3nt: TGTGCCAGCGGGTTTGCTAGCACCGGCGAGCAGTACTTC
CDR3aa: CASGFASTGEQYF

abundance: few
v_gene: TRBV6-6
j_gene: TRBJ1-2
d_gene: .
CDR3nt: TGTGCCAGCAGTTGGTCACAGGCCTATGGCTACACCTTC
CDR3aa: CASSWSQAYGYTF

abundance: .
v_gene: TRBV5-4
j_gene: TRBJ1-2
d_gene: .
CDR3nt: TGTGCCAGCACCCTCCGAGGGAGTAACTATGGCTACACCTTC
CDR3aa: CASTLRGSNYGYTF

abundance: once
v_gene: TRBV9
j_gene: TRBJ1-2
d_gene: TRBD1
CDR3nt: TGTGCCAGCAGCTCCACAGGGGGCAGTGGCTACACCTTC
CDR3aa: CASSSTGGSGYTF

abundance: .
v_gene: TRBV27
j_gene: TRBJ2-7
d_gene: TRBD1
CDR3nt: TGTGCCAGCAGTCGCACAGGGGGAAGCTCCTACGAGCAGTACTTC
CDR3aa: CASSRTGGSSYEQYF

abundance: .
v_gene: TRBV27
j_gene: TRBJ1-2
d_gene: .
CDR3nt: TGTGCCAGCAGTTTAGGCGGAATCAACTATGGCTACACCTTC
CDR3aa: CASSLGGINYGYTF

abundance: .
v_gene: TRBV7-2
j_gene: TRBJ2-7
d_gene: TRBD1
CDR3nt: TGTGCCAGCAGGGATTCAGGGGGCATTTACGAGCAGTACTTC
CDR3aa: CASRDSGGIYEQYF

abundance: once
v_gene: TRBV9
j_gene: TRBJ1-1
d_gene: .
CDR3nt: TGTGTCAGCAGCGAGACAGGTTCCATGAACACTGAAGCTTTCTTT
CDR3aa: CVSSETGSMNTEAFF

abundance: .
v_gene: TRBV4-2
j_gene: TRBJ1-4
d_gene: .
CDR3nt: TGTGCCAGCAGCCAAGATCCCTCGACATCAACTAATGAAAAACTGTTTTTT
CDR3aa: CASSQDPSTSTNEKLFF

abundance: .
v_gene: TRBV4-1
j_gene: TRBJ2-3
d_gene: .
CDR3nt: TGCGCCAGCGGCCCACGGGACACCCTTGTAACTGATACGCAGTATTTT
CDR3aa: CASGPRDTLVTDTQYF

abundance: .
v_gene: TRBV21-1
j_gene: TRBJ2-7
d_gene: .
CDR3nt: TGTGCCAGCAACTTAACAGGGGGCTTCGAGCAGTACTTC
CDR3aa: CASNLTGGFEQYF

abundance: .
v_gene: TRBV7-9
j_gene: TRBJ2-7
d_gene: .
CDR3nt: TGTGCCAGCAGCTTAGAGGCCGCAACCTACGAGCAGTACTTC
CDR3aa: CASSLEAATYEQYF

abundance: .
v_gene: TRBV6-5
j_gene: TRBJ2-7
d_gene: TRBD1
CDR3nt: TGTGCCAGCAGTCCGACAGGGACCTACTACGAGCAGTACTTC
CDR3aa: CASSPTGTYYEQYF

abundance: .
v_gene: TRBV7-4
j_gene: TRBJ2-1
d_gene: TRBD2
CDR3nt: TGTGCCAGCAGCTTAGTTCGCCGCCCGGGACTAGTCGGAAAGGGCGATGAGCAGTTCTTC
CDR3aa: CASSLVRRPGLVGKGDEQFF

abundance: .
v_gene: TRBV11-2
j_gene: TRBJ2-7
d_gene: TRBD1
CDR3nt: TGTGCCAGCAGCAATAGAGGGGGCAGGGGAGTAAGCTACGAGCAGTACTTC
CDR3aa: CASSNRGGRGVSYEQYF

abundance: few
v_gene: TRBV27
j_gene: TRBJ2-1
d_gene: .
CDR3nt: TGTGCCAGCAGTTTATCGTTCAATGAGCAGTTCTTC
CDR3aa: CASSLSFNEQFF

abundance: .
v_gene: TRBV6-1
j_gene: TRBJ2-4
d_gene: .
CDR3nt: TGTGCCAGCAGCTCACGTTTACGGGCCAAAAACATTCAGTACTTC
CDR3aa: CASSSRLRAKNIQYF

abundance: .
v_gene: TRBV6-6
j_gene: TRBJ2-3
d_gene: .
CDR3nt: TGTGCCAGCACGCGCCAGCGCCCAGATACGCAGTATTTT
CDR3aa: CASTRQRPDTQYF

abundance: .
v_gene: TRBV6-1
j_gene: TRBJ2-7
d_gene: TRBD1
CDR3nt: TGTGCCAGCAGTTGGACAGGGGGCTACGAGCAGTACTTC
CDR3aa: CASSWTGGYEQYF

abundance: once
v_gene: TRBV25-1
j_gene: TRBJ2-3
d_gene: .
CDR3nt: TGTGCTACCATCGGGCGGATAAGCACAGATACGCAGTATTTT
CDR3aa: CATIGRISTDTQYF

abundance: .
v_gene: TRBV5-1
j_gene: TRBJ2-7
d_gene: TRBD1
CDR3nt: TGCGCCAGCAGCCAGACAGGGGGGCACTACGAGCAGTACTTC
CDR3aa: CASSQTGGHYEQYF

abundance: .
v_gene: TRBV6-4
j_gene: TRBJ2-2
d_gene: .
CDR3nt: TGTGCCAGCAGTGACTCGACTACCGGGGAGCTGTTTTTT
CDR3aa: CASSDSTTGELFF

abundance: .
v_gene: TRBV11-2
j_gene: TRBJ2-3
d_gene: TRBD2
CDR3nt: TGTGCCAGCAGCTTAGTAGCGGGAGGGCCAGATACGCAGTATTTT
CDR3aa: CASSLVAGGPDTQYF

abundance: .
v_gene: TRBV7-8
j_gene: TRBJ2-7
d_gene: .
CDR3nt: TGTGCCAGCAGCTTAGTTAGGACCGCAAGCTCCTACGAGCAGTACTTC
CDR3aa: CASSLVRTASSYEQYF